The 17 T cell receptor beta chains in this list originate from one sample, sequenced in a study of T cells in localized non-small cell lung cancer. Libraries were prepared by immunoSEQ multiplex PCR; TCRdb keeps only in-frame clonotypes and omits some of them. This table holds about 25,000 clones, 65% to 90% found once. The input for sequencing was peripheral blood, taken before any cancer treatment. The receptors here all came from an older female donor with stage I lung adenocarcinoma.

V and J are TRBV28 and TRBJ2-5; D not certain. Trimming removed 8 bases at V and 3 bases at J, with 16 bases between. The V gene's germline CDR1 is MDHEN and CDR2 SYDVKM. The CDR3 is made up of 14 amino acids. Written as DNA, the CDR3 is TGTGCCAGCTCGCGGTGGGTCCCGAAAGAGACCCAGTACTTC. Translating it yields CASSRWVPKETQYF.

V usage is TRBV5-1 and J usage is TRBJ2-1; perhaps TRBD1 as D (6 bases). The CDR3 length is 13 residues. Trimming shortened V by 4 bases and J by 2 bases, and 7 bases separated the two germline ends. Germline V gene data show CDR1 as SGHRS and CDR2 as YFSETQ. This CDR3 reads CASSHRAYNEQFF. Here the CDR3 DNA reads TGCGCCAGCAGCCACAGGGCCTACAATGAGCAGTTCTTC.

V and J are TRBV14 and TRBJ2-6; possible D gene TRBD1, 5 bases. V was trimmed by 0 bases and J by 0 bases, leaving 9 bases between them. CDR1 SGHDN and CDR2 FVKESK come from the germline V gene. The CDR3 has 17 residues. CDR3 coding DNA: TGTGCCAGCAGCCAAGATTGGACAACCTCTGGGGCCAACGTCCTGACTTTC. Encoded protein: CASSQDWTTSGANVLTF.

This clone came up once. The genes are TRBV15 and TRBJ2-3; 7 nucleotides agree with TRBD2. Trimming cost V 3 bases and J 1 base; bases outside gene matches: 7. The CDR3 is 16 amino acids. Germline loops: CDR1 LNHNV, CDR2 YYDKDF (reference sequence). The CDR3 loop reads CATSSGRLAGTDTQYF. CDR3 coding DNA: TGTGCCACCAGCAGTGGACGTCTAGCGGGCACAGATACGCAGTATTTT.

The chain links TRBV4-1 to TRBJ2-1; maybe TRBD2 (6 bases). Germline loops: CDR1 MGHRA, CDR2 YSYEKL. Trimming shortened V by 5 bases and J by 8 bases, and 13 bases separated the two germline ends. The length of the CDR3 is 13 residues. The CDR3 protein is CASSFTGGHEQFF. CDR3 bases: TGCGCCAGCAGCTTCACCGGGGGACATGAGCAGTTCTTC.

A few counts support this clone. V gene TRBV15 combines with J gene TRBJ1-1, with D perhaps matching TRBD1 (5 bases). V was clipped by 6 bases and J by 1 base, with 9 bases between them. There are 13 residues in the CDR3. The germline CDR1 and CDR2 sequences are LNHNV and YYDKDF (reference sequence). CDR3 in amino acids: CATRLTGNTEAFF. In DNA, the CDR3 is TGTGCCACCAGACTCACAGGGAACACTGAAGCTTTCTTT.

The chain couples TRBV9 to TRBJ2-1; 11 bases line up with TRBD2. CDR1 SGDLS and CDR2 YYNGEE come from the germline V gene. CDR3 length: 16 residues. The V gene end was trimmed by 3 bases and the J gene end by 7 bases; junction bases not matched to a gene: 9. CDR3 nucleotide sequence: TGTGCCAGCAGCGCGCTTAGCGGGAGGGCCTTGAATGAGCAGTTCTTC. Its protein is CASSALSGRALNEQFF.

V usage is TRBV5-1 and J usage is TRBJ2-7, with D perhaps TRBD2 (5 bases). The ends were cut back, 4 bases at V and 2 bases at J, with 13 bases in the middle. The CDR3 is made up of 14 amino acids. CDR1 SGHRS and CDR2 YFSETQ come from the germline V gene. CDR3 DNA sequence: TGCGCCAGCAGCATGTCGGCGGGCACCTACGAGCAGTACTTC. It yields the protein CASSMSAGTYEQYF.

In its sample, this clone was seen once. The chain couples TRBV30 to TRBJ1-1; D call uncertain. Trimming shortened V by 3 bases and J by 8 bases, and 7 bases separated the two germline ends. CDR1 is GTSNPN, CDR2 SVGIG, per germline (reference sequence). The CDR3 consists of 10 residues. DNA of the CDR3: TGTGCCTGGAGCAGGCAGGAAGCTTTCTTT. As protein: CAWSRQEAFF.

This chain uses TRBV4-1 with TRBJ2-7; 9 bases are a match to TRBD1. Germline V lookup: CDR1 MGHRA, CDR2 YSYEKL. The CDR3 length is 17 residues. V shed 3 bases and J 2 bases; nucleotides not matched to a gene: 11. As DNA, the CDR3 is TGCGCCAGCAGCCAGGGCTTCCGGGACAGGGCTACCTACGAGCAGTACTTC. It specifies CASSQGFRDRATYEQYF.

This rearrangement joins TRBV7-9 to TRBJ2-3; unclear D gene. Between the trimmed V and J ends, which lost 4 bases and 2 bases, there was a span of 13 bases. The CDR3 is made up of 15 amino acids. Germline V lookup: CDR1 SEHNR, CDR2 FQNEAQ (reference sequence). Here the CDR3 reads CASSSGLAVTDTQYF. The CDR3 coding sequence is TGTGCCAGCAGCTCCGGCTTGGCAGTCACAGATACGCAGTATTTT.

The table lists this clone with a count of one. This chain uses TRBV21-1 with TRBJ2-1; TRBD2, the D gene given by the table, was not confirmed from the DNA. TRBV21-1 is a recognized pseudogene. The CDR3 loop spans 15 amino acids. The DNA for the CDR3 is TGTGCCAGCAGCACCGCTAGCTGTTTGTTCAATGAGCAGTTCTTC. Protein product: CASSTASCLFNEQFF.

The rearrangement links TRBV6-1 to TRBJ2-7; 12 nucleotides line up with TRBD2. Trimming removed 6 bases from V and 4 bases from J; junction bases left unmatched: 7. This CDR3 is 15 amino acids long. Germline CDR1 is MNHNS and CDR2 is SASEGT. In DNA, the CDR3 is TGTGCCAGCAGCTTTGCGACTAGCGGGGGATACGAGCAGTACTTC. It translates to CASSFATSGGYEQYF.

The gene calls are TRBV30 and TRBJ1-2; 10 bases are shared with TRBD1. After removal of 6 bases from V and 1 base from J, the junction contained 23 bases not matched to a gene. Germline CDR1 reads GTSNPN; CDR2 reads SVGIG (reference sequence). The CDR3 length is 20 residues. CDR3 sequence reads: CACFQRGGGRDRGGNYGYTF. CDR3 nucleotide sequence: TGTGCCTGCTTCCAGAGGGGGGGTGGCCGGGACAGGGGAGGTAACTATGGCTACACCTTC.

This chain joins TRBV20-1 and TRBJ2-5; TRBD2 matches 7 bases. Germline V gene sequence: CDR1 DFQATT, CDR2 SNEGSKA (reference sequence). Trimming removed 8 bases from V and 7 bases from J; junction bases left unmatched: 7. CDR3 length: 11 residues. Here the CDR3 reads CSKGRGGTQYF. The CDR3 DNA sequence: TGCAGTAAGGGCCGCGGGGGGACCCAGTACTTC.

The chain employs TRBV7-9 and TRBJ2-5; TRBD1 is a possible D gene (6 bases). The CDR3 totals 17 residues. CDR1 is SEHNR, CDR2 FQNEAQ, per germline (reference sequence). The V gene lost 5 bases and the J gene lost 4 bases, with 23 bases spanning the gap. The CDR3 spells CASSPIRSDRWGETQYF. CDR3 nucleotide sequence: TGTGCCAGCAGCCCCATTCGATCCGACAGGTGGGGAGAGACCCAGTACTTC.

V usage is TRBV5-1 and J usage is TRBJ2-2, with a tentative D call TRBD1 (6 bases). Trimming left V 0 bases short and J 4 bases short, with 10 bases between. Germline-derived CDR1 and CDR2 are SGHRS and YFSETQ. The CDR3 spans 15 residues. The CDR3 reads CASSLETGTTGELFF. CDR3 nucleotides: TGCGCCAGCAGCTTGGAGACAGGTACCACCGGGGAGCTGTTTTTT.